This TCR beta chain was captured by sequencing in a study of blood T cell repertoires in COVID-19. The CDR3 consists of 14 residues. V shed 3 bases and J shed 1 base, with 7 bases lying between them. Looked up from germline, CDR1 is SGHRS and CDR2 is YFSETQ. This clone occurred once. Assay used: immunoSEQ multiplex PCR; TCRdb lists only in-frame clones, some missing. Here the sample spans 150,000 to 160,000 clones, 75% to 85% being singletons. This rearrangement joins TRBV5-1 to TRBJ1-4; D unresolved. The sequenced sample consisted of peripheral blood. The receptor was isolated from a woman in her sixties or seventies with COVID-19, enrolled during active disease. Written as DNA, the CDR3 is TGCGCCAGCAGCTACGAGGGAACTAATGAAAAACTGTTTTTT. Translating gives CASSYEGTNEKLFF.